Listed below are T cell receptor beta chains from one sample, sequenced in a study of beta chain features in type 1 diabetes. Produced via immunoSEQ multiplex PCR; TCRdb's table is partial and in-frame only. The table has about 650,000 clones, roughly an eighth seen once. The sequencing input was naive CD4+ T cells from blood. The receptors stem from a man aged 30 to 45 with type 1 diabetes. Both conserved end residues are part of each CDR3. A D gene is named only where the DNA matches it firmly. A clone size is listed for some rows: how often the clone was seen (once, few, many), or a class if it is expanded.

len | j_gene | v_gene | d_gene | abundance | CDR3aa | CDR3nt
15 | TRBJ2-1 | TRBV7-9 | NA | few | CASSPFQQGTNEQFF | TGTGCCAGCAGCCCCTTCCAGCAGGGGACAAATGAGCAGTTCTTC
15 | TRBJ1-6 | TRBV27 | TRBD1 | few | CASSSPDREGSPLHF | TGTGCCAGCAGTTCCCCGGACAGGGAGGGTTCACCCCTCCACTTT
11 | TRBJ1-5 | TRBV28 | NA | NA | CASGVDQPQHF | TGTGCCAGCGGGGTTGATCAGCCCCAGCATTTT
17 | TRBJ2-3 | TRBV13 | TRBD2 | few | CASSRGVASDSTDTQYF | TGTGCCAGCAGCCGGGGGGTGGCTAGCGATAGCACAGATACGCAGTATTTT
14 | TRBJ2-5 | TRBV6-5 | NA | NA | CASSYSHGQETQYF | TGTGCCAGCAGTTACTCGCACGGACAAGAGACCCAGTACTTC
13 | TRBJ1-3 | TRBV30 | TRBD1 | few | CAWSQGAGNTIYF | TGTGCCTGGAGTCAGGGGGCTGGAAACACCATATATTTT
11 | TRBJ2-7 | TRBV7-9 | NA | few | CASSLRTEQYF | TGTGCCAGCAGCCTACGTACCGAGCAGTACTTC
12 | TRBJ1-1 | TRBV28 | NA | NA | CASSFRYTEAFF | TGTGCCAGCAGTTTTAGGTACACTGAAGCTTTCTTT
15 | TRBJ2-1 | TRBV18 | TRBD1 | NA | CASSPKGQGGDEQFF | TGTGCCAGCTCCCCGAAAGGACAGGGTGGGGATGAGCAGTTCTTC
15 | TRBJ2-1 | TRBV7-2 | TRBD2 | NA | CASSVSGTPLNEQFF | TGTGCCAGCAGCGTAAGCGGGACCCCCCTCAATGAGCAGTTCTTC
16 | TRBJ2-1 | TRBV4-1 | TRBD2 | NA | CASSATGTSGYNEQFF | TGCGCCAGCAGCGCCACCGGGACTAGCGGATATAATGAGCAGTTCTTC
12 | TRBJ2-1 | TRBV18 | NA | NA | CASSPPGEEQFF | TGTGCCAGCTCACCACCGGGGGAAGAGCAGTTCTTC
13 | TRBJ2-7 | TRBV7-3 | TRBD1 | few | CASSATGGLEQYF | TGTGCCAGCAGCGCTACAGGGGGTTTGGAGCAGTACTTC
14 | TRBJ2-3 | TRBV4-1 | TRBD2 | few | CASSRTSSLDTQYF | TGCGCCAGCAGCCGGACTAGCTCTTTAGATACGCAGTATTTT
15 | TRBJ2-3 | TRBV30 | TRBD1 | NA | CAWRGTGWGTDTQYF | TGTGCCTGGAGGGGGACAGGGTGGGGCACAGATACGCAGTATTTT
17 | TRBJ2-3 | TRBV19 | TRBD2 | NA | CASSTSLAAGGSDTQYF | TGTGCCAGTAGTACCTCGCTTGCAGCGGGGGGCTCGGATACGCAGTATTTT
16 | TRBJ2-7 | TRBV19 | TRBD1 | NA | CASSTTGTGPWDEQYF | TGTGCCAGTAGTACGACCGGGACAGGCCCTTGGGACGAGCAGTACTTC
14 | TRBJ2-1 | TRBV9 | TRBD1 | NA | CASSLRTGGDEQFF | TGTGCCAGCAGCTTGAGGACAGGAGGCGATGAGCAGTTCTTC
14 | TRBJ1-5 | TRBV6-6 | NA | NA | CASSRDEDNQPQHF | TGTGCCAGCAGTCGGGACGAGGACAATCAGCCCCAGCATTTT
15 | TRBJ2-1 | TRBV5-1 | TRBD1 | NA | CASSSGQGSYNEQFF | TGCGCCAGCAGCTCGGGACAGGGGTCATACAATGAGCAGTTCTTC
15 | TRBJ2-1 | TRBV7-2 | TRBD1 | NA | CASSRTGGTYNEQFF | TGTGCCAGCAGCCGGACAGGGGGGACCTACAATGAGCAGTTCTTC
14 | TRBJ1-1 | TRBV14 | NA | many | CASSPWGADTEAFF | TGTGCCAGCAGCCCCTGGGGGGCCGACACTGAAGCTTTCTTT
14 | TRBJ2-2 | TRBV10-3 | TRBD1 | few | CAISAAGGPGELFF | TGTGCCATCAGTGCCGCAGGGGGCCCCGGGGAGCTGTTTTTT
16 | TRBJ2-1 | TRBV2 | TRBD1 | few | CASSEGFGTAYNEQFF | TGTGCCAGCAGTGAAGGGTTCGGGACAGCCTACAATGAGCAGTTCTTC
15 | TRBJ2-1 | TRBV4-3 | NA | NA | CASSQGMVMGNEQFF | TGCGCCAGCAGCCAAGGAATGGTTATGGGCAATGAGCAGTTCTTC
14 | TRBJ1-4 | TRBV30 | NA | NA | CAWTEPPQGQKLFF | TGTGCCTGGACAGAGCCGCCGCAGGGTCAAAAACTGTTTTTT